The 29 T cell receptor beta chains in this list originate from one sample, sequenced in a study of blood T cells in healthy people across ages. The second PCR ran roughly 6 to 11 cycles with a sample-barcoded 5' primer and J-beta primers. TCRdb fed the 5' RACE reads into MiXCR, producing one record per CDR3 protein. The sample carries 800,000 or so distinct CDR3 sequences, around 68% recorded once. The specimen sequenced was blood. The receptors derive from a man aged 25-40 years in good health.

This clonotype was seen a handful of times. V is TRBV18 and J is TRBJ2-5; tentative D call: TRBD1 (6 bases). The germline V gene has CDR1 KGHSH and CDR2 LQKENI. The CDR3 has 15 residues. Trimming took 2 bases from V and 1 from J, leaving 11 bases between them. The CDR3 here is CASSPGGSFQETQYF. The CDR3 coding sequence is TGTGCCAGCTCACCAGGGGGCTCGTTCCAAGAGACCCAGTACTTC.

This clonotype occurred once. CDR3 nucleotide sequence: TGTGCCAGCTCACCACCAGTAGCGGGGGGTCTCTCCTACGAGCAGTACTTC. Translation gives CASSPPVAGGLSYEQYF. The chain combines TRBV18 with TRBJ2-5; 10 bases agree with TRBD2. The end of the DNA fits TRBJ2-7 better, so the J call may be wrong. The CDR3 consists of 17 residues. Germline V lookup: CDR1 KGHSH, CDR2 LQKENI.

The chain combines TRBV20-1 with TRBJ1-1; 8 bases line up with TRBD1. Germline V gives CDR1 DFQATT, CDR2 SNEGSKA (reference sequence). V lost 6 bases and J lost 4; bases outside the gene matches: 7. The CDR3 totals 13 residues. DNA for the CDR3: TGCAGTGCGTTGACAGGGGATGTCACTGAAGCTTTCTTT. Translated, it gives CSALTGDVTEAFF.

The gene calls are TRBV2 and TRBJ2-5; 10 bases are shared with TRBD1. CDR3 length equals 15 residues. Germline loops: CDR1 SNHLY, CDR2 FYNNEI. With 7 bases clipped from V and 11 bases from J, the junction kept 16 bases outside the gene matches. The CDR3 loop reads CASKSGTGDENVQYF. CDR3 in DNA: TGTGCCAGCAAATCTGGGACAGGGGACGAAAACGTTCAGTACTTC.

V usage is TRBV2 and J usage is TRBJ1-1, with a possible D match to TRBD1 (5 bases). The CDR3 is made up of 15 amino acids. Trimming removed 2 bases from V and 1 base from J, with 11 bases in between. Germline values: CDR1 SNHLY, CDR2 FYNNEI. CDR3 loop: CASSEIGVGNTEAFF. CDR3 nucleotides: TGTGCCAGCAGTGAAATAGGGGTTGGGAACACTGAAGCTTTCTTT. The variable domain in full, with the rest retrieved from reference TRBV2 and TRBJ1-1, is EPEVTQTPSHQVTQMGQEVILRCVPISNHLYFYWYRQILGQKVEFLVSFYNNEISEKSEIFDDQFSVERPDGSNFTLKIRSTKLEDSAMYFCASSEIGVGNTEAFFGQGTRLTVV.

As for this clonotype: One end of the junction fails to match germline, which may point to a read error. The rearrangement uses TRBV5-1 and TRBJ2-6; tentative D call: TRBD1 (6 bases). The germline V gene encodes CDR1 SGHRS and CDR2 YFSETQ. This CDR3 region has 17 residues. The CDR3: CVSSSGDTFSGANVLTF. The CDR3 bases are TGCGTCAGCAGCTCCGGGGACACTTTCTCTGGGGCCAACGTCCTGACTTTC.

The V and J genes are TRBV6-1 and TRBJ2-3; weak D call: TRBD2 (5 bases). The length of the CDR3 is 16 residues. From germline, CDR1 is MNHNS and CDR2 SASEGT. Trimming took 6 bases from V and 2 from J, leaving 18 bases between them. The CDR3 nucleotides are TGTGCCAGCAGACCCCTCATCGGGGTATTCACAGATACGCAGTATTTT. Translating it yields CASRPLIGVFTDTQYF.

This clonotype was detected once. One end of the junction fails to match germline, which may point to a read error. The chain uses TRBV6-5 and TRBJ2-1; no definite D call. The germline CDR1 and CDR2 sequences are MNHEY and SVGAGI. The length of the CDR3 is 14 residues. The CDR3 DNA reads as TGTGCCAGCAGTTACTCTAGCTCCCACAATGAGCAGTTCTTC. Its translation is CASSYSSSHNEQFF.

CDR3 in DNA: TGTGCCAGCAGCGCATACCGGGACAGGGGGCTTTGGGAGCAGTTCTTC. Amino acids: CASSAYRDRGLWEQFF. V usage is TRBV14 and J usage is TRBJ2-1, with 12 bases aligning to TRBD1. Germline V gene lookup returns CDR1 SGHDN and CDR2 FVKESK. The CDR3 is made up of 16 amino acids. The V segment lost 5 bases and the J segment 10 bases; nucleotides outside the gene matches: 12.

The V gene is TRBV4-2, the J gene TRBJ1-6, with TRBD1 matching over 8 bases. Germline-derived CDR1 and CDR2 are LGHNA and YNFKEQ. The CDR3 is 19 residues long. J gave up 8 bases and V 0 bases, and 15 bases lay outside the gene matches. CDR3 in amino acids: CASSQEPPDRGPWDSPLHF. CDR3 sequence (DNA): TGTGCCAGCAGCCAAGAACCCCCTGACAGGGGACCCTGGGATTCACCCCTCCACTTT.

The chain couples TRBV25-1 to TRBJ2-7; D perhaps matches TRBD1 (6 bases). CDR1 and CDR2 (germline): MGHDK, SYGVNS. This CDR3 has 13 residues. V was shortened by 7 bases and J by 3 bases, with 13 bases between the two germline ends. CDR3 amino acids: CASTRRQDYEQYF. CDR3 DNA: TGTGCCAGCACCAGGAGACAGGACTACGAGCAGTACTTC.

The chain couples TRBV11-2 to TRBJ2-1; 8 positions match TRBD2. With 5 bases clipped from V and 8 bases from J, the junction kept 8 bases outside the gene matches. The CDR3 runs 14 residues. Germline lookup yields CDR1 SGHAT and CDR2 FQNNGV. CDR3 sequence reads: CASSPIAGSHEQFF. CDR3 nucleotides: TGTGCCAGCAGCCCCATAGCGGGGTCCCATGAGCAGTTCTTC.

The rearrangement joins TRBV20-1 to TRBJ2-3; tentative D call: TRBD2 (7 bases). The CDR3 is made up of 15 amino acids. Trimming removed 3 bases at V and 2 bases at J, with 15 bases between. Germline V gene data show CDR1 as DFQATT and CDR2 as SNEGSKA (reference sequence). This CDR3 is CSARRGGSYTDTQYF. The CDR3 DNA reads TGCAGTGCTAGGAGGGGGGGCAGCTACACAGATACGCAGTATTTT.

This clonotype was detected a few times. The chain combines TRBV11-2 with TRBJ2-3, with 10 positions matching TRBD2. The CDR3 length is 16 residues. With V trimmed by 5 bases and J by 0 bases, 5 bases remained unmatched. CDR1 and CDR2 from the germline V gene are SGHAT and FQNNGV. CDR3 sequence (DNA): TGTGCCAGCAGCCCTACGACTAGCGGGAGCACAGATACGCAGTATTTT. Protein: CASSPTTSGSTDTQYF.

The rearrangement uses TRBV7-9 and TRBJ1-2, with 7 bases that match TRBD1. V lost 2 bases, J lost 0 bases, and 3 bases stayed unmatched. This CDR3 spans 15 amino acids. The V gene's germline CDR1 is SEHNR and CDR2 FQNEAQ (reference sequence). This chain's CDR3 is CASSLTGTANYGYTF. The CDR3 DNA reads as TGTGCCAGCAGCTTAACCGGGACAGCTAACTATGGCTACACCTTC.

The chain employs TRBV20-1 and TRBJ2-7; D unclear. In germline, CDR1 is DFQATT, CDR2 SNEGSKA (reference sequence). CDR3 length: 12 amino acids. V was clipped by 5 bases and J by 5 bases, with 13 bases between them. In nucleotides, the CDR3 is TGCAGTGCTTCCTCTAAGGGTAACGAGCAGTACTTC. It encodes CSASSKGNEQYF.

V is TRBV7-9 and J is TRBJ1-6, with 9 bases lining up with TRBD1. Germline V gene data show CDR1 as SEHNR and CDR2 as FQNEAQ (reference sequence). With 5 bases clipped from V and 7 bases from J, the junction kept 3 bases outside the gene matches. The CDR3 is 14 residues long. This CDR3 is CASSRTGENSPLHF. The DNA for the CDR3 is TGTGCCAGCAGCCGGACAGGGGAGAATTCACCCCTCCACTTT. Supplemented by reference TRBV7-9 and TRBJ1-6, the full variable domain reads DTGVSQNPRHKITKRGQNVTFRCDPISEHNRLYWYRQTLGQGPEFLTYFQNEAQLEKSRLLSDRFSAERPKGSFSTLEIQRTEQGDSAMYLCASSRTGENSPLHFGNGTRLTVT.

The chain has TRBV28 and TRBJ2-5; TRBD1 matches 8 bases. Germline V gene lookup returns CDR1 MDHEN and CDR2 SYDVKM. V dropped 6 bases and J dropped 4; count of bases not matched to a gene: 7. The CDR3 covers 14 residues. The CDR3 loop is CASRQTGAVETQYF. The CDR3 nucleotides read TGTGCCAGCAGACAGACAGGGGCCGTAGAGACCCAGTACTTC.

This clonotype was seen ten or more times. This chain uses TRBV29-1 with TRBJ1-2; 7 bases fit TRBD1. V shed 4 bases, J shed 1 base, and the junction held 3 bases outside the gene matches. The CDR3 consists of 13 residues. Germline-derived CDR1 and CDR2 are SQVTM and ANQGSEA. The DNA for the CDR3 is TGCAGCGTTGGCCAGGGGGATAACTATGGCTACACCTTC. This codes for CSVGQGDNYGYTF.

This clonotype was found once. V and J are TRBV6-2 or TRBV6-3 and TRBJ2-4, with a tentative D call TRBD1 (6 bases). The end of the DNA is better explained by TRBJ2-7, so the J call may be wrong. The germline gives CDR1 MNHEY, CDR2 SVGEGT. CDR3 size: 14 residues. The CDR3 reads CASSYRTELYEQYF. CDR3 coding DNA: TGTGCCAGCAGTTACAGGACAGAACTCTACGAGCAGTACTTC.

The CDR3 spells CASSLGLAGEGSYNEQFF. The CDR3 DNA is TGCGCCAGCAGTCTCGGACTAGCGGGGGAAGGGTCCTACAATGAGCAGTTCTTC. V and J are TRBV4-3 and TRBJ2-1; 13 bases are shared with TRBD2. Germline CDR1 is LGHNA and CDR2 is YSLEER. V shed 6 bases, J shed 1 base, and the junction held 9 bases outside the gene matches. This CDR3 is built from 18 residues.

The CDR3 here is CASSYHELGEQFF. DNA for the CDR3: TGTGCCAGCAGTTACCACGAGCTTGGTGAGCAGTTCTTC. The chain has TRBV6-5 and TRBJ2-1; D unresolved. The CDR3 consists of 13 residues. Germline CDR1 is MNHEY and CDR2 is SVGAGI. Trimming took 2 bases from V and 9 from J, leaving 11 bases between them.

This clonotype came up a few times. The chain combines TRBV7-2 with TRBJ2-7, with D perhaps TRBD2 (6 bases). The CDR3 has 14 residues. The germline gives CDR1 SGHTA, CDR2 FQGNSA. V lost 2 bases to trimming and J lost 2 bases, with 10 bases between them. CDR3 protein: CASSLQAGTYEQYF. CDR3 coding DNA: TGTGCCAGCAGCTTACAGGCGGGGACCTACGAGCAGTACTTC.

V and J are TRBV27 and TRBJ2-7, with TRBD2 identical over 7 bases. With 5 bases clipped from V and 1 base from J, the junction kept 8 bases outside the gene matches. The CDR3 extends over 15 amino acids. Germline V lookup: CDR1 MNHEY, CDR2 SMNVEV (reference sequence). In DNA, the CDR3 is TGTGCCAGCAGTACTACTAGCGCCCCATCCTACGAGCAGTACTTC. It yields the protein CASSTTSAPSYEQYF.

The chain links TRBV28 to TRBJ2-5; unclear D gene. The germline V and J ends were trimmed by 2 bases and 4 bases, with 17 bases remaining between them. The germline gives CDR1 MDHEN, CDR2 SYDVKM. The CDR3 loop spans 16 amino acids. CDR3 amino acids: CASSLLRVEKGETQYF. CDR3 nucleotide sequence: TGTGCCAGCAGTTTACTGCGCGTCGAAAAAGGAGAGACCCAGTACTTC.

This clonotype was observed once. This chain links TRBV28 with TRBJ2-3; the D gene is possibly TRBD2 (6 bases). V lost 5 bases and J lost 2, with 14 bases in between. Germline V gene data show CDR1 as MDHEN and CDR2 as SYDVKM. This CDR3 has 15 amino acids. The CDR3 nucleotides read TGTGCCAGCAGTCCCCGGGGGAAAGCCACAGATACGCAGTATTTT. Its translation: CASSPRGKATDTQYF.

J is TRBJ2-7 and V is TRBV7-2; possibly TRBD1 for D (6 bases). V lost 1 base and J lost 4, with 17 bases in between. Germline values: CDR1 SGHTA, CDR2 FQGNSA. This CDR3 has 16 amino acids. The CDR3 DNA is TGTGCCAGCAGCTTAGGAATACGGGCAGGGGATTACGAGCAGTACTTC. It translates to CASSLGIRAGDYEQYF.

V and J are TRBV7-2 and TRBJ2-7; no clear D gene. Trimming pared 8 bases from V and 7 bases from J, leaving 12 bases between. Per germline, CDR1 SGHTA and CDR2 FQGNSA. The CDR3 contains 11 residues. The CDR3 region has the DNA TGTGCCAGCGCTGCCCTCGATGAGCAGTACTTC. This sequence encodes CASAALDEQYF.

The chain has TRBV12-5 and TRBJ2-3, with 8 bases aligning to TRBD1. Germline values: CDR1 LGHNT, CDR2 FRNRAP. The CDR3 sequence is 14 residues long. V lost 4 bases, J lost 3 bases, and 3 bases stayed unmatched. The CDR3 DNA reads TGTGCTAGTGGTTCCGGGACAGGAACAGATACGCAGTATTTT. The encoded protein is CASGSGTGTDTQYF. Filled out from reference TRBV12-5 and TRBJ2-3, the complete variable domain reads DARVTQTPRHKVTEMGQEVTMRCQPILGHNTVFWYRQTMMQGLELLAYFRNRAPLDDSGMPKDRFSAEMPDATLATLKIQPSEPRDSAVYFCASGSGTGTDTQYFGPGTRLTVL.